These 19 T cell receptor beta chains originate from one sample sequenced in a study of T cells and Merkel cell carcinoma outcomes. The protocol was immunoSEQ multiplex PCR, while the TCRdb copy is restricted to in-frame clones and leaves out a portion. Here the sample spans around 15,000 clones, roughly 76% being singletons. The sequenced sample was tumor tissue from Merkel cell carcinoma. The source of these receptors is a human donor with Merkel cell carcinoma.

The chain combines TRBV19 with TRBJ1-4; no clear D. The CDR3 is made up of 14 amino acids. Trimming cost V 5 bases and J 0 bases, with 7 bases left between them. Germline lookup yields CDR1 LNHDA and CDR2 SQIVND (reference sequence). The CDR3 DNA reads TGTGCCAGTAGTTTGGACGCAACTAATGAAAAACTGTTTTTT. Translated: CASSLDATNEKLFF.

The V gene is TRBV6-5, the J gene TRBJ2-5, with 7 positions matching TRBD1. Germline loops: CDR1 MNHEY, CDR2 SVGAGI. The V and J ends lost 6 bases and 1 base, in that order; junction bases with no gene match: 2. This CDR3 has 13 amino acids. The CDR3 protein is CASRWDSQETQYF. DNA of the CDR3: TGTGCCAGCAGATGGGACAGCCAAGAGACCCAGTACTTC.

The chain recombines TRBV11-1 with TRBJ2-1, with 8 bases aligning to TRBD2. V shed 2 bases, J shed 8 bases, and the junction held 14 bases outside the gene matches. The CDR3 runs 17 residues. Germline CDR1 and CDR2: SGHAT and FQDESV (reference sequence). The CDR3: CASSLSGLAGIVDEQFF. Here the CDR3 DNA reads TGTGCCAGCAGCTTATCCGGGTTAGCGGGGATCGTAGATGAGCAGTTCTTC. Using reference TRBV11-1 and TRBJ2-1 for the parts outside the CDR3, the full variable domain is EAEVAQSPRYKITEKSQAVAFWCDPISGHATLYWYRQILGQGPELLVQFQDESVVDDSQLPKDRFSAERLKGVDSTLKIQPAELGDSAMYLCASSLSGLAGIVDEQFFGPGTRLTVL.

CDR3 sequence reads: CASSELGTQYF. The CDR3 region has the DNA TGTGCCAGCAGCGAATTAGGGACCCAGTACTTC. This chain links TRBV11-2 with TRBJ2-5; D ambiguous. Per germline, CDR1 SGHAT and CDR2 FQNNGV. The CDR3 has 11 amino acids. The V end lost 5 bases, the J end lost 7 bases, and 8 bases lay between the germline ends.

The rearrangement links TRBV6-1 to TRBJ1-1; D call uncertain. There are 12 residues in the CDR3. Trimming took off 6 bases at V and 4 bases at J, with 9 bases between the two ends. CDR1 and CDR2 from the germline V gene are MNHNS and SASEGT. The CDR3 nucleotides are TGTGCCAGCAGGTTTTCGGGCACTGAAGCTTTCTTT. Encoded protein: CASRFSGTEAFF.

On this clone: Compared with germline, one end of the junction differs, possibly owing to a read error. The chain is built from TRBV7-7 and TRBJ2-1; D may correspond to TRBD1 or TRBD2 (6 bases each). CDR3 length: 15 amino acids. Germline lookup yields CDR1 SSHAT and CDR2 FNYEAQ (reference sequence). The CDR3 DNA follows: TGTGCTAGCAGCTTAGTAGGGGGGACCTACAATGAGCAGTTCTTC. Its translation is CASSLVGGTYNEQFF.

This rearrangement joins TRBV29-1 to TRBJ1-1; weak D call: TRBD1 (6 bases). V was cut by 2 bases and J by 6 bases, with 16 bases left in between. There are 14 residues in the CDR3. Germline values: CDR1 SQVTM, CDR2 ANQGSEA. DNA of the CDR3: TGCAGCGTTGAATGGAACAGGGCGGGATCTGAAGCTTTCTTT. Translated: CSVEWNRAGSEAFF.

This chain connects TRBV19 to TRBJ2-7; D is possibly TRBD2 (6 bases). CDR1 LNHDA and CDR2 SQIVND come from the germline V gene (reference sequence). This CDR3 has 15 residues. The germline V and J ends were trimmed by 6 bases and 2 bases, with 17 bases remaining between them. The CDR3 coding sequence is TGTGCCAGTAGATACTCGGGGACTGGGACCTACGAGCAGTACTTC. Translation gives CASRYSGTGTYEQYF.

The CDR3, as DNA: TGTGCCAGCAGCTTGGAACAGGGACATGATGGCTACACCTTC. Translating it yields CASSLEQGHDGYTF. The V and J genes are TRBV5-4 and TRBJ1-2, with D perhaps matching TRBD1 (6 bases). V lost 0 bases, J lost 6 bases, and 12 bases lay in between. The germline CDR1 and CDR2 sequences are SGHNT and YYREEE (reference sequence). This CDR3 has 14 residues.

This clone appeared once. This sequence joins TRBV6-6 and TRBJ1-2; TRBD1 matches 8 bases. The trim removed 5 bases at V and 5 bases at J, leaving 10 bases unmatched. The V gene's germline CDR1 is MNHNY and CDR2 SVGAGI (reference sequence). This CDR3 contains 15 residues. The CDR3 protein is CASSQPGGAEYGYTF. CDR3 coding DNA: TGTGCCAGCAGTCAACCAGGGGGCGCGGAGTATGGCTACACCTTC.

The V and J genes are TRBV7-2 and TRBJ1-1, with D possibly TRBD1 on 5 matching bases. Germline V lookup: CDR1 SGHTA, CDR2 FQGNSA. The V gene lost 5 bases and the J gene lost 2 bases, with 9 bases spanning the gap. The length of the CDR3 is 13 residues. The CDR3, as DNA: TGTGCCAGCAGCCAAGACAGAAACACTGAAGCTTTCTTT. Its protein product is CASSQDRNTEAFF.

V and J are TRBV7-9 and TRBJ2-7; D not resolved. Germline values: CDR1 SEHNR, CDR2 FQNEAQ (reference sequence). Trimming removed 5 bases from V and 2 bases from J, with 16 bases in between. The CDR3 runs 15 residues. In DNA form, the CDR3 reads TGTGCCAGCAGCCTCTCAGGAGCTGCCGCCTACGAGCAGTACTTC. Its translation is CASSLSGAAAYEQYF.

The chain joins TRBV5-4 to TRBJ2-1, with 11 bases aligning to TRBD2. The germline V gene has CDR1 SGHNT and CDR2 YYREEE (reference sequence). The trim removed 3 bases at V and 2 bases at J, leaving 10 bases unmatched. The CDR3 totals 18 residues. The CDR3 coding sequence is TGTGCCAGCAGCTCCTTAGCGGGAGGGCAGAGGACCTACAATGAGCAGTTCTTC. Protein sequence: CASSSLAGGQRTYNEQFF.

V usage is TRBV4-1 and J usage is TRBJ2-5; D may be TRBD1 (5 bases). Trimming removed 0 bases from V and 3 bases from J, with 5 bases in between. The germline V gene encodes CDR1 MGHRA and CDR2 YSYEKL. The CDR3 sequence is 13 residues long. The CDR3 nucleotides read TGCGCCAGCAGCCAAGACAGGGAAGAGACCCAGTACTTC. The encoded protein is CASSQDREETQYF.

The V call is TRBV7-9, the J call TRBJ1-2, with unresolved D. CDR1 and CDR2 from the germline V gene are SEHNR and FQNEAQ (reference sequence). The CDR3 covers 13 residues. V was shortened by 1 base and J by 6 bases, with 9 bases between the two germline ends. This CDR3 reads CASSLGLGNGYTF. The CDR3, as DNA: TGTGCCAGCAGCTTAGGATTGGGCAATGGCTACACCTTC.

This chain joins TRBV4-1 and TRBJ2-7; perhaps TRBD1 as D (6 bases). CDR1 and CDR2 from the germline V gene are MGHRA and YSYEKL. The V end was cut by 0 bases, the J end by 5 bases, with 17 bases between. The CDR3 has 16 amino acids. The CDR3 region is CASSQDHRVAVHEQYF. In DNA form, the CDR3 reads TGCGCCAGCAGCCAAGATCACAGGGTTGCTGTCCACGAGCAGTACTTC.

The rearrangement uses TRBV7-9 and TRBJ1-6, with D perhaps TRBD1 (5 bases). Germline V gene data show CDR1 as SEHNR and CDR2 as FQNEAQ (reference sequence). V dropped 3 bases and J dropped 9 bases, with 12 bases sitting between them. This CDR3 spans 14 amino acids. The CDR3 loop is CASSLDTGSSPLHF. CDR3 coding DNA: TGTGCCAGCAGCTTGGACACAGGTTCTTCACCCCTCCACTTT.

The chain is built from TRBV28 and TRBJ2-3; 11 bases fit TRBD2. Trimming took 7 bases from V and 0 from J; bases not matched to a gene: 9. From germline, CDR1 is MDHEN and CDR2 SYDVKM. This CDR3 has 17 amino acids. This CDR3 is CASISLAGVPSTDTQYF. For the CDR3, the DNA is TGTGCCAGCATTTCACTAGCGGGGGTCCCTAGCACAGATACGCAGTATTTT.

V gene TRBV9 combines with J gene TRBJ1-6, with unresolved D. The ends were cut back, 0 bases at V and 10 bases at J, with 5 bases in the middle. In germline, CDR1 is SGDLS, CDR2 YYNGEE. The CDR3 sequence is 12 residues long. The CDR3 bases are TGTGCCAGCAGCGTAGATAGATCACCCCTCCACTTT. This gives the protein CASSVDRSPLHF.